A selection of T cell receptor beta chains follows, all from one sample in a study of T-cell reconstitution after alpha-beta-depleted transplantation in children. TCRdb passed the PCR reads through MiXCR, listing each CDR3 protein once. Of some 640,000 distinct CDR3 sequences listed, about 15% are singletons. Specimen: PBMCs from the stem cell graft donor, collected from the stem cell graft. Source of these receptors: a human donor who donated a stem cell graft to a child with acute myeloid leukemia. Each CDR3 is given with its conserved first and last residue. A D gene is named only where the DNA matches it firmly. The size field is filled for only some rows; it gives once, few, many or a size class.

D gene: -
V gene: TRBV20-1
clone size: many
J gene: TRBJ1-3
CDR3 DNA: TGCAGTGCTACTCCACAGATTTCCTCTGGAAACACCATATATTTT
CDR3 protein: CSATPQISSGNTIYF

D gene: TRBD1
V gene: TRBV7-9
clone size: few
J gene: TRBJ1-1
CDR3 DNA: TGTGCCAGCAGCTCGGGACAGGGTCAAACTGAAGCTTTCTTT
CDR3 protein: CASSSGQGQTEAFF

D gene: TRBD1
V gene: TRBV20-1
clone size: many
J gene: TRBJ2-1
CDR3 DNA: TGCAGTGCTAGACGCCCGGGGAGGACAGGGATCAACAATGAGCAGTTCTTC
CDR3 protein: CSARRPGRTGINNEQFF

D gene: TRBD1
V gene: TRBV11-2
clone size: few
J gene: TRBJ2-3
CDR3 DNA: TGTGCCAGCAGCCCAGGAGTCGGACAGGGTTTCAACACAGATACGCAGTATTTT
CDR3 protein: CASSPGVGQGFNTDTQYF

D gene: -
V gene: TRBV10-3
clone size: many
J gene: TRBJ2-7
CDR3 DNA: TGTGCCATCAGTGATGGTAGGGATTACGAGCAGTACTTC
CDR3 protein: CAISDGRDYEQYF

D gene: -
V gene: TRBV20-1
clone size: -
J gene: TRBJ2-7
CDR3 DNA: TGCAGTGCTAGAGGCCCCGGGACCCCTAACCCCCTCTCCTACGAGCAGTACTTC
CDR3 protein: CSARGPGTPNPLSYEQYF

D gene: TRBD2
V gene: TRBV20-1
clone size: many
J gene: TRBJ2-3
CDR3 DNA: TGCAGTGCTAGATATAGCGGGGGGGCCCCCACAGATACGCAGTATTTT
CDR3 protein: CSARYSGGAPTDTQYF

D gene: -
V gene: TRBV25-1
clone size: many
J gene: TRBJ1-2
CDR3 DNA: TGTGCCAGCAGTGGTTCCGCTAACTATGGCTACACCTTC
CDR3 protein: CASSGSANYGYTF

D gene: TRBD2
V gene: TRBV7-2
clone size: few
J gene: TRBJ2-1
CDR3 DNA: TGTGCCAGCAGCTTAGCGGGCGCGGGGGGGCCGTACAATGAGCAGTTCTTC
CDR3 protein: CASSLAGAGGPYNEQFF

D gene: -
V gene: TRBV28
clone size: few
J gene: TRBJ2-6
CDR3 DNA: TGTGCCAGCAGTTTCGGGGGTAGCTCTGGGGCCAACGTCCTGACTTTC
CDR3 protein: CASSFGGSSGANVLTF

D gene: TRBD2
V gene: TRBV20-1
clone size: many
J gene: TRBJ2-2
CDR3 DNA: TGCAGTGCTGTACTAGCGGGCCAGAACACCGGGGAGCTGTTTTTT
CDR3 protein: CSAVLAGQNTGELFF

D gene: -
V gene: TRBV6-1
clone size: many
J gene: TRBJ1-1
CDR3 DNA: TGTGCCAGCAGTGAACCGTTTGGCACTGAAGCTTTCTTT
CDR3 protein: CASSEPFGTEAFF

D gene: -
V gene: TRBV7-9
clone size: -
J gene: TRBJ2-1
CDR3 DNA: TGTGCCAGCAGCCACGGTCGGGAGCAGTTCTTC
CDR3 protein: CASSHGREQFF

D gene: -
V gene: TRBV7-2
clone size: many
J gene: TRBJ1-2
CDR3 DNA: TGTGCCAGCAGCTTAGATCCGGAGTATGGCTACACCTTC
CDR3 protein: CASSLDPEYGYTF

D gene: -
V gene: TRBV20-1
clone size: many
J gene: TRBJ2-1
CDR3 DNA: TGCAGTGCTAGAGCGATGGGTGGCGATGAGCAGTTCTTC
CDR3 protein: CSARAMGGDEQFF

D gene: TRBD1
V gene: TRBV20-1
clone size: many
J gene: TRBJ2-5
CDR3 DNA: TGCAGTTCAATGGGACAGCAAGAGACCCAGTACTTC
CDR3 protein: CSSMGQQETQYF

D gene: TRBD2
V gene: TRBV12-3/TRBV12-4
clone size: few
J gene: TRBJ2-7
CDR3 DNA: TGTGCCAGCAGGTTGGGGACTACCTACGAGCAGTACTTC
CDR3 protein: CASRLGTTYEQYF

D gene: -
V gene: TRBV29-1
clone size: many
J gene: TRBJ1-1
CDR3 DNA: TGCAGCGTTGAAGGGACAGCCGAAGCTTTCTTT
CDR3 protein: CSVEGTAEAFF

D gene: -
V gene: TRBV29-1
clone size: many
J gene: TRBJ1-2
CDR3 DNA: TGCAGCGTTGAAAGGAGTACGGACTACACCTTC
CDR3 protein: CSVERSTDYTF

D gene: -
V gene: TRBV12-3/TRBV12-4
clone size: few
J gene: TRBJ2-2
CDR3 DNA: TGTGCCAGCAGTCCCCGGCCTGGGTACACCGGGGAGCTGTTTTTT
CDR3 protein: CASSPRPGYTGELFF

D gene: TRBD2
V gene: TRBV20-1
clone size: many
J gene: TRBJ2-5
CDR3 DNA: TGCAGTGCTAAGTCTAGCGGGGCCGATACCTTCCAAGAGACCCAGTACTTC
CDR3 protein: CSAKSSGADTFQETQYF

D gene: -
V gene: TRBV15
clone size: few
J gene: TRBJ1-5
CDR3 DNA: TGTGCCACCAGCTTGGTCAGGGCCAATCAGCCCCAGCATTTT
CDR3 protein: CATSLVRANQPQHF

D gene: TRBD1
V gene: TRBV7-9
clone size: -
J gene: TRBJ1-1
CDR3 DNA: TGTGCCAGCAACAACCCGAGGGGGACAGAGAACACTGAAGCTTTCTTT
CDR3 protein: CASNNPRGTENTEAFF

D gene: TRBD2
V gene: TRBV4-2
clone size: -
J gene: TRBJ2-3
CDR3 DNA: TGTGCCAGCAGCCAAGGTGCGGGGGGACTTGTGAGCACAGATACGCAGTATTTT
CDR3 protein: CASSQGAGGLVSTDTQYF

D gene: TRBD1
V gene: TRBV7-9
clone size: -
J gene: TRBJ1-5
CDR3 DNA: TGTGCCAGCAGCTGGGACAGGGCCCCAGGTCAGCCCCAGCATTTT
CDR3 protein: CASSWDRAPGQPQHF

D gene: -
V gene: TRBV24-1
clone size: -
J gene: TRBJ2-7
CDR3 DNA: TGTGCCACCAGTGATTCACATAGGAGCTCCTACGAGCAGTACTTC
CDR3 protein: CATSDSHRSSYEQYF

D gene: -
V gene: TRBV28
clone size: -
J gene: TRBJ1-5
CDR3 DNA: TGTGCCAGCCTGTCATCACAGGACGGGAATCAGCCCCAGCATTTT
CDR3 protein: CASLSSQDGNQPQHF

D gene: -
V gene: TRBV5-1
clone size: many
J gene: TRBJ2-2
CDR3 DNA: TGCGCCAGCAGCTTGACGAACCATGGCGAGGGGGAGCTGTTTTTT
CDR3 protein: CASSLTNHGEGELFF

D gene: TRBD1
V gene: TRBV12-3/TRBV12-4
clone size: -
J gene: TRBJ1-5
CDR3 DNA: TGTGCCAGCGGCATAGGGGGCGCTTGGAATCAGCCCCAGCATTTT
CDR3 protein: CASGIGGAWNQPQHF

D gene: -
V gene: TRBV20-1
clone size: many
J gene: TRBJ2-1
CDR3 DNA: TGCAGTGCTAGGGCAGACAATGAGCAGTTCTTC
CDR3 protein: CSARADNEQFF

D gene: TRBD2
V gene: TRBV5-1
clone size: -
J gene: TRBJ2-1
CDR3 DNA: TGCGCCAGCAGTCTTTCATTCCCCGGGGGGGCCATCAATGAGCAGTTCTTC
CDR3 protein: CASSLSFPGGAINEQFF

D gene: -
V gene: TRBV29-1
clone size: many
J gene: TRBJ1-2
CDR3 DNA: TGCAGCGTTGCGGTATCACGAGTCGACTATGGCTACACCTTC
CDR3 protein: CSVAVSRVDYGYTF

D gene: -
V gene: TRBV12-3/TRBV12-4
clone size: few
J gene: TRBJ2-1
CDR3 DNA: TGTGCCTCGGGCCCTAGCGCAGGGGGTGAGCAGTTCTTC
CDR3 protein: CASGPSAGGEQFF

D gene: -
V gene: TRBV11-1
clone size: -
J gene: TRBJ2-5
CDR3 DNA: TGTGCCAGCAGCGCGCCCGTAGCGCCAGAGACCCAGTACTTC
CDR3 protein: CASSAPVAPETQYF

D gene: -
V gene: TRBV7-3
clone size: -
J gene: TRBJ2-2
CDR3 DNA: TGTGCCAGCAGCTTAACCTTGAGCACCGGGGAGCTGTTTTTT
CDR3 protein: CASSLTLSTGELFF

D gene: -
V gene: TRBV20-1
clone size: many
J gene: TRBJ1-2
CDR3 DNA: TGCAGTGCTAGATCGCTCCGAATTAACTATGGCTACACCTTC
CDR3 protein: CSARSLRINYGYTF

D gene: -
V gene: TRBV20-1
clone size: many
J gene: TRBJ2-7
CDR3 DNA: TGCAGTGCTAGACCTGGGGACCCCCGCCACGAGCAGTACTTC
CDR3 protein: CSARPGDPRHEQYF

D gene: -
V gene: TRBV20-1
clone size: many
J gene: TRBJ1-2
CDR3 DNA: TGCAGTGCTAGCTGGGCAGGGAACTATGGCTACACCTTC
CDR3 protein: CSASWAGNYGYTF

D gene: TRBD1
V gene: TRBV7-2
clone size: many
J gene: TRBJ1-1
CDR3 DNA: TGCGCCAGCAGTCCACAGGGGATTGAAGCTTTCTTT
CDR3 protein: CASSPQGIEAFF

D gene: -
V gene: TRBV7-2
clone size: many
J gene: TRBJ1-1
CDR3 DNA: TGTGCCAGCAGCTTACGGGGGGTCACTGAAGCTTTCTTT
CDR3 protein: CASSLRGVTEAFF